This TCR beta chain comes out of a study of CD8+ T cells in alopecia areata. Whole-study findings and limits: Under tofacitinib, numerous expanded lesional clonotypes remained detectable in scalp and blood. Expanded CD8+ clones among the top 100, as well as scalp clonality, were significantly decreased by tofacitinib. There was only one nonresponder, so it was unclear how baseline CD8+ expansion relates to response.

The treatment was: oral pan-JAK inhibitor, 5-10 mg twice daily. After isolation, RNA underwent reverse transcription to generate cDNA as the sequencing template. Assay: immunoSEQ multiplex PCR; the TCRdb copy retains only in-frame clones and omits some. The sample records approximately 210,000 clones, approximately 72% being singletons. Of note for this clone: Its antigen is undetermined.

The TCR sequence derives from a human donor with alopecia areata. Material: CD4+ T cells sorted from blood, obtained at approximately week 44, from a patient treated with tofacitinib.

The CDR3 sequence is CASRNELAGTYEQYF. The DNA for the CDR3 is TGTGCCAGCAGAAACGAGCTAGCGGGGACATACGAGCAGTACTTC. The gene calls are TRBV11-3 and TRBJ2-7; 9 nucleotides line up with TRBD2. The germline CDR1 and CDR2 sequences are SGHNT and YENEEA. V lost 6 bases to trimming and J lost 4 bases; unmatched junction nucleotides: 10. The CDR3 length is 15 residues.